The entry below describes one T cell receptor beta chain. Its antigen is not identified. Primers included in the PCR were 60 Vbeta and 13 Jbeta primers. Only in-frame clones appear in the TCRdb table, and some are missing; sequencing was by immunoSEQ multiplex PCR. The table lists over 110,000 clones, under 90% of them singletons. This CDR3 region has 17 residues. Losses at the gene ends were 0 bases for V and 0 bases for J; bases not matched to a gene: 6. The germline V gene has CDR1 SGHRS and CDR2 YFSETQ. The data are from a study of cytomegalovirus exposure and HLA in healthy donors. In the study overall: In terms of ancestry, the Caucasian-associated cluster contained roughly 81% of the approximately 400 genotyped donors.

Study-wide results and caveats: In an earlier analysis, most TCR beta V segments were productive about 87% or about 30% of the time. DRB1 had the most TCR associations and HLA-C the fewest, a later analysis found, with rates varying by HLA locus.

The J gene is TRBJ2-3, the V gene TRBV5-1; 8 positions agree with TRBD2. The source material was PBMCs. This TCR was sampled from a man between 35 and 55 years old in good health and CMV-seronegative. CDR3 sequence (DNA): TGCGCCAGCAGCTTGGCCATAGCGGGGTCTAGCACAGATACGCAGTATTTT. The encoded protein is CASSLAIAGSSTDTQYF.